Sequencing of this T cell receptor (beta chain) was carried out in a study of blood T cell repertoires in COVID-19. Background on the study: Donors in the United States, Italy and Spain gave samples during acute or convalescent COVID-19.

The germline CDR1 and CDR2 sequences are LNHNV and YYDKDF (reference sequence). Trimming left V 1 base short and J 10 bases short, with 19 bases between. The CDR3 extends over 15 amino acids. In the original workflow: Amplifying reference gene primers gave estimates of nucleated cell counts. Method: immunoSEQ multiplex PCR; TCRdb's copy keeps in-frame clones and lacks some. Clone size and the V and J calls come from that table; the DNA yielded D and trimming. Among some 170,000 clones listed, about 90% were seen once. This clonotype was obtained from a human donor with acute COVID-19. The donor label of this sample is uncertain. The chain uses TRBV15 and TRBJ1-1; the D gene is possibly TRBD1 (5 bases). The sample comprised PBMCs or T cells enriched from blood (not recorded which). CDR3 bases: TGTGCCACCAGCAGAGGCGTTGCGGGGACTCACGCAGCTTTCTTT. This codes for CATSRGVAGTHAAFF.